These 30 T cell receptor beta chains originate from one sample sequenced in a study of blood T cell repertoires in COVID-19. Clones were read by immunoSEQ multiplex PCR, and TCRdb kept only the in-frame ones, dropping some. The sample lists some 48,000 clones, 84% occurring once. Sequenced input: peripheral blood. The receptor set was obtained from a human donor in a cohort sampled during active COVID-19.

The rearrangement joins TRBV6-6 to TRBJ1-1; D remains ambiguous. Trimming took off 7 bases at V and 2 bases at J, with 14 bases between the two ends. Germline V gives CDR1 MNHNY, CDR2 SVGAGI (reference sequence). This CDR3 has 14 amino acids. The CDR3 here is CASTLNQLNTEAFF. As DNA, the CDR3 is TGTGCCAGCACCCTAAATCAACTAAACACTGAAGCTTTCTTT.

This clone turned up a few times. This chain links TRBV6-2 or TRBV6-3 with TRBJ1-5; D perhaps matches TRBD1 (5 bases). Trimming left V 6 bases short and J 3 bases short, with 12 bases between. CDR1 and CDR2 (germline): MNHEY, SVGEGT. This CDR3 has 14 amino acids. The CDR3 here is CASSTGHLNQPQHF. In nucleotides, the CDR3 is TGTGCCAGCAGCACCGGACACCTCAATCAGCCCCAGCATTTT.

The chain couples TRBV4-2 to TRBJ2-7, with D perhaps matching TRBD1 (7 bases). V was pared by 3 bases and J by 7 bases, with 16 bases between. Germline loops: CDR1 LGHNA, CDR2 YNFKEQ. The CDR3 covers 14 residues. The CDR3 here is CASSQTGSGDEQYF. The CDR3 DNA is TGTGCCAGCAGCCAGACAGGGTCGGGAGATGAGCAGTACTTC.

The chain links TRBV19 to TRBJ1-1, with D unresolved. The V gene lost 6 bases and the J gene lost 0 bases, with 11 bases spanning the gap. Germline V gene lookup returns CDR1 LNHDA and CDR2 SQIVND (reference sequence). CDR3 length: 14 amino acids. CDR3 sequence: CASREGAVNTEAFF. In nucleotides, the CDR3 is TGTGCCAGTAGGGAGGGCGCGGTGAACACTGAAGCTTTCTTT. The whole variable domain, remainder taken from reference TRBV19 and TRBJ1-1, is DGGITQSPKYLFRKEGQNVTLSCEQNLNHDAMYWYRQDPGQGLRLIYYSQIVNDFQKGDIAEGYSVSREKKESFPLTVTSAQKNPTAFYLCASREGAVNTEAFFGQGTRLTVV.

The chain joins TRBV18 to TRBJ2-2; D is possibly TRBD1 (6 bases). Germline V gene sequence: CDR1 KGHSH, CDR2 LQKENI. Trimming cost V 6 bases and J 0 bases, with 8 bases left between them. The CDR3 extends over 14 amino acids. The DNA of the CDR3 is TGTGCCAGCTCGGACAGAACGAACACCGGGGAGCTGTTTTTT. Translating it yields CASSDRTNTGELFF. The variable domain in full, with the rest retrieved from reference TRBV18 and TRBJ2-2, is NAGVMQNPRHLVRRRGQEARLRCSPMKGHSHVYWYRQLPEEGLKFMVYLQKENIIDESGMPKERFSAEFPKEGPSILRIQQVVRGDSAAYFCASSDRTNTGELFFGEGSRLTVL.

The rearrangement joins TRBV5-1 to TRBJ1-2; possibly TRBD1 for D (5 bases). V dropped 0 bases and J dropped 3 bases, with 9 bases sitting between them. Per the germline V gene, CDR1 is SGHRS and CDR2 is YFSETQ. The CDR3 consists of 14 residues. The CDR3 here is CASSLEGPDYGYTF. The CDR3 DNA reads TGCGCCAGCAGCTTGGAGGGGCCCGACTATGGCTACACCTTC. Full variable domain (missing parts from reference TRBV5-1 and TRBJ1-2): KAGVTQTPRYLIKTRGQQVTLSCSPISGHRSVSWYQQTPGQGLQFLFEYFSETQRNKGNFPGRFSGRQFSNSRSEMNVSTLELGDSALYLCASSLEGPDYGYTFGSGTRLTVV.

This sequence joins TRBV19 and TRBJ2-5; possibly TRBD1 for D (6 bases). The CDR3 is made up of 15 amino acids. Germline CDR1 and CDR2: LNHDA and SQIVND (reference sequence). V was pared by 6 bases and J by 5 bases, with 19 bases between. DNA of the CDR3: TGTGCCAGTAGCGAAATGTACGGGACACCGGAGACCCAGTACTTC. The encoded protein is CASSEMYGTPETQYF.

In this sample, this clone turned up many times. The rearrangement links TRBV5-4 to TRBJ2-1; 7 bases map to TRBD1. CDR1 is SGHNT and CDR2 is YYREEE in the germline V gene (reference sequence). There are 14 residues in the CDR3. The junction had 4 bases not matched to a gene; V was cut back by 2 bases and J by 5 bases. The CDR3 coding sequence is TGTGCCAGCAGCTTAGGGGGCCCCGACAATGAGCAGTTCTTC. It yields the protein CASSLGGPDNEQFF.

The chain carries TRBV30 and TRBJ1-1; TRBD1 matches at 7 bases. V lost 8 bases and J lost 11; bases outside the gene matches: 17. Germline V CDR1 and CDR2: GTSNPN, SVGIG (reference sequence). CDR3 length: 13 amino acids. The CDR3 nucleotides read TGTGCCCGGAAAGGAGAGCAGGGGGTGGGGGCTTTCTTT. It is translated as CARKGEQGVGAFF.

The rearrangement joins TRBV6-5 to TRBJ1-2, with D possibly matching TRBD1 (6 bases). Germline V lookup: CDR1 MNHEY, CDR2 SVGAGI. The CDR3 length is 13 residues. The V end lost 2 bases, the J end lost 5 bases, and 9 bases lay between the germline ends. CDR3 in amino acids: CASSYAGAYGYTF. DNA of the CDR3: TGTGCCAGCAGTTACGCAGGGGCTTATGGCTACACCTTC.

The V gene is TRBV27, the J gene TRBJ2-1; D perhaps matches TRBD2 (7 bases). CDR3 size: 15 residues. Trimming cost V 0 bases and J 6 bases, with 12 bases left between them. From germline, CDR1 is MNHEY and CDR2 SMNVEV (reference sequence). CDR3 DNA sequence: TGTGCCAGCAGTTTATCGGTGGGGGGGCTCAATGAGCAGTTCTTC. Amino acids: CASSLSVGGLNEQFF.

This chain connects TRBV7-9 to TRBJ1-2; 9 bases are a match to TRBD1. V gave up 5 bases and J gave up 4 bases; unmatched junction bases: 14. The CDR3 contains 17 residues. Germline values: CDR1 SEHNR, CDR2 FQNEAQ (reference sequence). DNA of the CDR3: TGTGCCAGCAGCAAGTCCGGGACAGGGTCCGGGGGCTATGGCTACACCTTC. Translating it yields CASSKSGTGSGGYGYTF.

This clone came up once. The rearrangement links TRBV7-3 to TRBJ2-1; D possibly corresponds to TRBD2 (5 bases). Germline CDR1 SGHTA, CDR2 FQGTGA. Between the trimmed V and J ends, which lost 5 bases and 10 bases, there was a span of 18 bases. The CDR3 has 14 amino acids. Here the CDR3 reads CASSREHIGGEQFF. DNA of the CDR3: TGTGCCAGCAGCCGAGAGCACATCGGAGGAGAGCAGTTCTTC. The variable domain in full, with the rest retrieved from reference TRBV7-3 and TRBJ2-1, is GAGVSQTPSNKVTEKGKYVELRCDPISGHTALYWYRQSLGQGPEFLIYFQGTGAADDSGLPNDRFFAVRPEGSVSTLKIQRTERGDSAVYLCASSREHIGGEQFFGPGTRLTVL.

This chain links TRBV2 with TRBJ2-5; a possible D gene is TRBD1 (6 bases). Trimming pared 4 bases from V and 1 base from J, leaving 13 bases between. There are 15 residues in the CDR3. CDR1 and CDR2 (germline): SNHLY, FYNNEI. The CDR3 loop is CASSGEGTTQETQYF. CDR3 DNA: TGTGCCAGCAGTGGAGAGGGGACAACCCAAGAGACCCAGTACTTC.

V gene TRBV14 combines with J gene TRBJ2-2; 7 bases align to TRBD1. Germline lookup yields CDR1 SGHDN and CDR2 FVKESK. The trim removed 6 bases at V and 2 bases at J, leaving 6 bases unmatched. The CDR3 is 15 amino acids. The DNA of the CDR3 is TGTGCCAGCAGACAGACAGGGTCCAACACCGGGGAGCTGTTTTTT. It translates to CASRQTGSNTGELFF.

The sample holds a few counts of this clone. This CDR3 is also generated by other DNA sequences in the sample. J is TRBJ2-1 and V is TRBV6-5, with 8 bases fitting TRBD2. The CDR3 has 15 residues. V shed 5 bases, J shed 6 bases, and the junction held 9 bases outside the gene matches. Germline-derived CDR1 and CDR2 are MNHEY and SVGAGI. As DNA, the CDR3 is TGTGCCAGCAGTATTCTAGCGGGTGGGACCAATGAGCAGTTCTTC. This codes for CASSILAGGTNEQFF.

The chain uses TRBV27 and TRBJ2-6; D unclear. CDR3 length equals 17 residues. Germline V CDR1 and CDR2: MNHEY, SMNVEV (reference sequence). The V end was cut by 6 bases, the J end by 0 bases, with 15 bases between. This CDR3 is CASSRGHGYSGANVLTF. The CDR3 region has the DNA TGTGCCAGCAGCCGAGGCCACGGTTACTCTGGGGCCAACGTCCTGACTTTC.

This CDR3 is CASTTGGEETQYF. The CDR3 coding sequence is TGTGCCAGCACCACGGGGGGGGAGGAGACCCAGTACTTC. The chain joins TRBV5-4 to TRBJ2-5, with 8 bases lining up with TRBD2. The CDR3 covers 13 residues. Germline V gives CDR1 SGHNT, CDR2 YYREEE (reference sequence). Trimming took 6 bases from V and 5 from J; bases not matched to a gene: 6.

The chain combines TRBV28 with TRBJ1-2, with D possibly TRBD1 on 6 matching bases. Trimming took 6 bases from V and 2 from J, leaving 16 bases between them. Germline V CDR1 and CDR2: MDHEN, SYDVKM. The CDR3 extends over 15 amino acids. The CDR3 nucleotides are TGTGCCAGCAGCCGCCCCCCCGACAGGAACTATGGCTACACCTTC. It encodes CASSRPPDRNYGYTF.

The V call is TRBV5-1, the J call TRBJ2-2; TRBD2 might be the D (5 bases). The V end was cut by 4 bases, the J end by 4 bases, with 17 bases between. CDR3 length: 16 amino acids. Germline CDR1 and CDR2: SGHRS and YFSETQ. In DNA form, the CDR3 reads TGCGCCAGCAGCCAAGGACTTTCACGAGGCACCGGGGAGCTGTTTTTT. This gives the protein CASSQGLSRGTGELFF.

The rearrangement links TRBV5-4 to TRBJ1-1, with TRBD1 identical over 9 bases. Germline CDR1 SGHNT, CDR2 YYREEE (reference sequence). Trimming cost V 4 bases and J 7 bases; bases outside gene matches: 5. This CDR3 is built from 13 residues. CDR3 nucleotides: TGTGCCAGCAGCCCCCCGACAGGGGGTGAAGCTTTCTTT. This encodes CASSPPTGGEAFF.

The chain links TRBV27 to TRBJ2-7; TRBD2 aligns across 13 bases. Trimming cost V 5 bases and J 4 bases; bases outside gene matches: 5. The CDR3 covers 15 residues. Germline V CDR1 and CDR2: MNHEY, SMNVEV (reference sequence). CDR3 DNA: TGTGCCAGCAGTCGTACTAGCGGGGGGGCATACGAGCAGTACTTC. This encodes CASSRTSGGAYEQYF.

The rearrangement links TRBV6-6 to TRBJ2-7; 12 bases are shared with TRBD2. In germline, CDR1 is MNHNY, CDR2 SVGAGI (reference sequence). This CDR3 comprises 15 residues. Germline trimming cut 4 bases from V and 2 bases from J; bases unmatched to any gene: 3. The DNA for the CDR3 is TGTGCCAGCAGTTCCTCTAGCGGGGGGGCCTACGAGCAGTACGTC. Translation gives CASSSSSGGAYEQYV.

The chain has TRBV5-6 and TRBJ2-2, with 9 bases matching TRBD1. The CDR3 contains 15 residues. Unmatched junction bases numbered 5, after V lost 3 bases and J lost 5 bases. Germline V CDR1 and CDR2: SGHDT, YYEEEE. CDR3 in amino acids: CASSWWTGVTGELFF. CDR3 sequence (DNA): TGTGCCAGCAGCTGGTGGACAGGGGTGACCGGGGAGCTGTTTTTT.

The rearrangement joins TRBV10-3 to TRBJ1-5; 7 positions match TRBD1. The V gene's germline CDR1 is ENHRY and CDR2 SYGVKD. Unmatched junction bases numbered 0, after V lost 0 bases and J lost 1 base. This CDR3 contains 15 residues. The CDR3 bases are TGTGCCATCAGTGAGTCGGACAGGAGCAATCAGCCCCAGCATTTT. Amino acids: CAISESDRSNQPQHF.

V gene TRBV18 combines with J gene TRBJ2-7; 7 bases are a match to TRBD2. This CDR3 has 10 amino acids. V trimming: 8 bases; J trimming: 7 bases; junction bases outside the gene matches: 2. CDR1 and CDR2 from the germline V gene are KGHSH and LQKENI. CDR3 in DNA: TGTGCCAGCGCAGCGGGGGAGCAGTACTTC. Its translation is CASAAGEQYF.

This chain's CDR3 is CASSFGGSTEAFF. As DNA, the CDR3 is TGTGCCAGCAGTTTCGGTGGGAGCACTGAAGCTTTCTTT. V and J are TRBV28 and TRBJ1-1; no firm D call. Between the trimmed V and J ends, which lost 3 bases and 4 bases, there was a span of 9 bases. This CDR3 region has 13 residues. Germline lookup yields CDR1 MDHEN and CDR2 SYDVKM.

CDR3 sequence reads: CASSLFISGGAVSYEQYF. In nucleotides, the CDR3 is TGCGCCAGCAGCTTGTTTATTAGCGGGGGGGCAGTATCCTACGAGCAGTACTTC. The rearrangement links TRBV5-1 to TRBJ2-7, with 11 bases fitting TRBD2. The CDR3 has 18 residues. CDR1 is SGHRS, CDR2 YFSETQ, per germline. J was trimmed by 1 base and V by 1 base; bases with no gene match: 10.

This sequence joins TRBV28 and TRBJ2-3, with D tentatively TRBD1 (5 bases). V lost 1 base to trimming and J lost 1 base, with 15 bases between them. This CDR3 is built from 17 residues. Germline values: CDR1 MDHEN, CDR2 SYDVKM. The CDR3 here is CASSLSGSSGGTDTQYF. In DNA, the CDR3 is TGTGCCAGCAGTTTATCAGGGTCCTCCGGAGGCACAGATACGCAGTATTTT.

This clone occurred once. The V and J genes are TRBV7-2 and TRBJ1-5; D is undetermined. Trimming shortened V by 1 base and J by 0 bases, and 7 bases separated the two germline ends. The CDR3 is 15 residues long. The germline CDR1 and CDR2 sequences are SGHTA and FQGNSA. This CDR3 reads CASSLVADSNQPQHF. CDR3 DNA: TGTGCCAGCAGCTTAGTGGCAGATAGCAATCAGCCCCAGCATTTT.